This T cell receptor beta chain was identified during a study of blood T cell repertoires in COVID-19. Generated by immunoSEQ multiplex PCR, the TCRdb table keeps only in-frame clones and is missing some. The sample has roughly 300,000 clones, under 90% seen once. The CDR3 sequence is 15 residues long. Germline values: CDR1 KGHSH, CDR2 LQKENI. The ends were cut back, 3 bases at V and 2 bases at J, with 13 bases in the middle. The source of this sequence is a man aged 25-45 years who had recovered from COVID-19. Input material: PBMCs or T cells enriched from blood (not recorded which). The V gene is TRBV18, the J gene TRBJ2-5; TRBD2 might be the D (7 bases). The CDR3 spells CASSPRGGGQETQYF. The CDR3 nucleotides are TGTGCCAGCTCACCGAGGGGAGGGGGTCAAGAGACCCAGTACTTC. Using reference TRBV18 and TRBJ2-5 for the parts outside the CDR3, the full variable domain is NAGVMQNPRHLVRRRGQEARLRCSPMKGHSHVYWYRQLPEEGLKFMVYLQKENIIDESGMPKERFSAEFPKEGPSILRIQQVVRGDSAAYFCASSPRGGGQETQYFGPGTRLLVL.